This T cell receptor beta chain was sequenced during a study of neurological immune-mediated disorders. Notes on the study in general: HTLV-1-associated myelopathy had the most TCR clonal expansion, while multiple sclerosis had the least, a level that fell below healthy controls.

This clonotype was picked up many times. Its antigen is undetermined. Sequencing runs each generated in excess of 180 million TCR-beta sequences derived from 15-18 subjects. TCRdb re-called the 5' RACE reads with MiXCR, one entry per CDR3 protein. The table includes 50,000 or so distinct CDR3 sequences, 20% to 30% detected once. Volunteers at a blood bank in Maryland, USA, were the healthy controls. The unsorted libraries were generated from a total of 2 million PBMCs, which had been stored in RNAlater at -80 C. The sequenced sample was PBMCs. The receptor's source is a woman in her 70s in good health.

CDR3 protein: CASSYTPGTVNEQFF. The CDR3 DNA sequence: TGTGCCAGCAGCTACACCCCCGGGACAGTCAATGAGCAGTTCTTC. The chain employs TRBV7-2 and TRBJ2-1, with 7 bases lining up with TRBD1. The J segment lost 6 bases and the V segment lost 4 bases, leaving 9 bases of the junction unmatched. CDR1 SGHTA and CDR2 FQGNSA come from the germline V gene. The CDR3 is 15 amino acids.